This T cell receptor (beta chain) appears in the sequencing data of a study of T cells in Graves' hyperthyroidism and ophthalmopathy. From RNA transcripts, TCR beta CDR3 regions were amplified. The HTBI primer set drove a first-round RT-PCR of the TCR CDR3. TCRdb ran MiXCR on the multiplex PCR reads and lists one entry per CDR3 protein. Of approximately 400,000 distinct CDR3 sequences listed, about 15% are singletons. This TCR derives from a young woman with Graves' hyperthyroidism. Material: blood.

The DNA of the CDR3 is TGTGCCAGTAGAGGCAGAGACTACGAGCAGTACTTC. Residues: CASRGRDYEQYF. V is TRBV19 and J is TRBJ2-7; no clear D. V lost 6 bases, J lost 3 bases, and 9 bases lay in between. Per germline, CDR1 LNHDA and CDR2 SQIVND (reference sequence). This CDR3 is 12 amino acids long. Full variable domain (rest looked up from reference TRBV19 and TRBJ2-7): DGGITQSPKYLFRKEGQNVTLSCEQNLNHDAMYWYRQDPGQGLRLIYYSQIVNDFQKGDIAEGYSVSREKKESFPLTVTSAQKNPTAFYLCASRGRDYEQYFGPGTRLTVT.